The rows below give T cell receptor beta chains drawn from one sample of a study of blood T cells in healthy people across ages. Using its own MiXCR run on the 5' RACE reads, TCRdb lists one record per CDR3 protein. The repertoire includes 1.2 million to 1.5 million distinct CDR3 sequences, approximately 59% of them detected once, and more than 6% sits in the top ten. The sample taken for sequencing was blood. The receptors stem from a man between 18 and 35 years old in good health. Both conserved end residues are trimmed from each CDR3. The order of the fields is J gene, V gene, clone size, CDR3 protein. Rows may omit the clone size; those that give it use once, few, many or a size class.

TRBJ2-5	TRBV6-5	NA	ASSYSKRGTQY
TRBJ2-7	TRBV20-1	NA	SASQVQSYEQY
TRBJ2-2	TRBV5-1	NA	ASSLGLTGRVNTGELF
TRBJ2-1	TRBV12-3/TRBV12-4	NA	ASSQPRGSSYNEQF
TRBJ1-2	TRBV14	NA	ASSQDEENGYT
TRBJ1-2	TRBV6-6	few	ASRPRVDAGYT
TRBJ2-2	TRBV11-2	NA	ASSFGRGMGTGELF
TRBJ1-4	TRBV4-2	few	ASSQLFRGEKLF
NA	TRBV3-1	NA	ASSQDVGPPYEQY
TRBJ2-1	TRBV21-1	many	ASIRPGSWTLNEQF
TRBJ2-1	TRBV20-1	NA	SASPGLARNEQF
TRBJ2-1	TRBV12-3/TRBV12-4	NA	ASSRRDRGPTFYNEQF
TRBJ1-5	TRBV27	NA	ASTPVLGSNQPQH
TRBJ2-5	TRBV12-3/TRBV12-4	NA	ASLPSGMRETQY
TRBJ1-2	TRBV14	few	ASSQAGTYGYT
TRBJ2-5	TRBV25-1	few	ASSDWVLQETQY
TRBJ2-1	TRBV27	NA	ASSLGTCGGEQF
TRBJ2-7	TRBV12-3/TRBV12-4	few	ASSSGWGQLLPYEQY
NA	TRBV2	NA	ASSEDLRDYEQY
TRBJ1-2	TRBV7-9	NA	ASSLAGSSYGYT
TRBJ2-3	TRBV18	NA	ASSVTGAITDTQY
TRBJ1-2	TRBV7-8	NA	ASSLSSSNYGYT
TRBJ2-1	TRBV6-2/TRBV6-3	NA	ASTKGTGRGPNEQF
TRBJ2-3	TRBV5-1	few	ASSLAGSGRADDTQY
TRBJ2-7	TRBV30	once	AWSPSSFAYEQY
TRBJ2-5	TRBV6-1	NA	ASSARTGTRPRETQY
TRBJ2-1	TRBV5-1	few	ASRGFSGYYVNEQF
TRBJ2-3	TRBV7-2	NA	ASSSQRGAIDTQY
TRBJ2-4	TRBV3-1	few	ASSQDPSGINIQY
NA	TRBV7-2	once	ASSLGTGVLTYEQY
TRBJ1-2	TRBV25-1	NA	ASSESLLQADGYT
TRBJ1-2	TRBV10-3	NA	AISDKRFNYGYT
TRBJ2-7	TRBV5-6	few	ASSLARGLAGSYEQY
TRBJ1-2	TRBV7-9	NA	AGLLIQGINYGYT
TRBJ2-7	TRBV28	NA	ASRATRGDQITQY